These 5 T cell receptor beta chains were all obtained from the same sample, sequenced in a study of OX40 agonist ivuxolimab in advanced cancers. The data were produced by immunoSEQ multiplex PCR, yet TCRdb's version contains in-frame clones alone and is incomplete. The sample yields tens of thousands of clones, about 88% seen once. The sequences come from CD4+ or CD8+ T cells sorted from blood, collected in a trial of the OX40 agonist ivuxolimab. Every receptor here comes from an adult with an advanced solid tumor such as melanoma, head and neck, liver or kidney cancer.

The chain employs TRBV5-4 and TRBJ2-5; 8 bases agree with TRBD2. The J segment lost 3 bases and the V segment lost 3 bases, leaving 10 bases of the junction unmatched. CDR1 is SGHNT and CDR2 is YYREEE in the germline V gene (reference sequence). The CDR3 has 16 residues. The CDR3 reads CASSSGGAGTKETQYF. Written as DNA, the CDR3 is TGTGCCAGCAGCTCCGGGGGGGCGGGGACCAAAGAGACCCAGTACTTC.

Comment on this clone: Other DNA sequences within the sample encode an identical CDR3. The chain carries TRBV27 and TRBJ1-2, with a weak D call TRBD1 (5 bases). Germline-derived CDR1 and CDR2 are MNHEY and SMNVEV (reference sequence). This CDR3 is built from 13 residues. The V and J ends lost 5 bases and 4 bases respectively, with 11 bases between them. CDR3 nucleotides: TGTGCCAGCAGTCCCCGCGGGGGCTATGGCTACACCTTC. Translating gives CASSPRGGYGYTF.

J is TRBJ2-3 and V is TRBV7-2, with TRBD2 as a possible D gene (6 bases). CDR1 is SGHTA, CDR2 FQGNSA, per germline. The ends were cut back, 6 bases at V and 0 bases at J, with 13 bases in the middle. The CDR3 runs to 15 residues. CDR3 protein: CASRPPGTSTDTQYF. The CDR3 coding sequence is TGTGCCAGCAGGCCCCCCGGGACTAGCACAGATACGCAGTATTTT. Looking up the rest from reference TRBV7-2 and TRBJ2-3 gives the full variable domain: GAGVSQSPSNKVTEKGKDVELRCDPISGHTALYWYRQSLGQGLEFLIYFQGNSAPDKSGLPSDRFSAERTGGSVSTLTIQRTQQEDSAVYLCASRPPGTSTDTQYFGPGTRLTVL.

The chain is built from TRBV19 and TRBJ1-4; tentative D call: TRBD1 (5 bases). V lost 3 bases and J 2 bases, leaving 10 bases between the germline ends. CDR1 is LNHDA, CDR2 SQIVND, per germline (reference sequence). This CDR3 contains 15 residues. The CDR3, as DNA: TGTGCCAGTAGTATCGGGGGGTCGACTAATGAAAAACTGTTTTTT. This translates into CASSIGGSTNEKLFF.

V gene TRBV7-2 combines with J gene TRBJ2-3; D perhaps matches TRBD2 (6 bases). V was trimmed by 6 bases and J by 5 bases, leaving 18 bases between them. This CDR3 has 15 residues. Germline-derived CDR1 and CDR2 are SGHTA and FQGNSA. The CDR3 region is CASRLWGDGGDTQYF. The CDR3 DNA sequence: TGTGCCAGCAGATTATGGGGGGACGGGGGAGATACGCAGTATTTT.